Sequencing of this TCR beta chain was carried out in a study of blood T cell repertoires in COVID-19. In the authors' methods: By means of reference gene primer amplification, nucleated cell counts were estimated. Data came from immunoSEQ multiplex PCR; TCRdb stores just in-frame clones and leaves some out. Clone size and V and J calls were adopted from that table, with D and trimming inferred from the DNA. The table has around 50,000 clones, more than 70% seen once. V lost 3 bases and J 5 bases, leaving 11 bases between the germline ends. Germline CDR1 ENHRY, CDR2 SYGVKD. The CDR3 sequence is 15 residues long.

J is TRBJ1-6 and V is TRBV10-3; D is perhaps TRBD1 (6 bases). The origin of this receptor is a woman of 80 years or more with acute or convalescent COVID-19. Source material: peripheral blood. CDR3 DNA sequence: TGTGCCATCAGTGACCGGAGGACAGATAATTCACCCCTCCACTTT. This encodes CAISDRRTDNSPLHF.